Each of the 9 T cell receptor beta chains below was sequenced from the same sample in a study of cytomegalovirus exposure and HLA in healthy donors. PCR amplification relied on 60 Vbeta primers (plus 13 Jbeta primers). Profiled with immunoSEQ multiplex PCR; TCRdb holds only in-frame clones, not every one. The sample lists some 170,000 clones; 75% to 80% were seen once. Material: PBMCs. These receptor sequences come from a man in his forties in good health and CMV-seropositive.

The genes are TRBV19 and TRBJ1-2, with no clear D. The V end was cut by 0 bases, the J end by 4 bases, with 6 bases between. CDR1 is LNHDA, CDR2 SQIVND, per germline (reference sequence). The CDR3 length is 13 residues. The CDR3 region is CASSIDMSYGYTF. The CDR3 DNA reads TGTGCCAGTAGTATAGATATGAGCTATGGCTACACCTTC.

This clone appeared once. This chain connects TRBV5-1 to TRBJ2-7, with D perhaps TRBD1 (5 bases). CDR1 is SGHRS and CDR2 is YFSETQ in the germline V gene. V was shortened by 4 bases and J by 1 base, with 12 bases between the two germline ends. The CDR3 extends over 14 amino acids. CDR3 residues: CASSPPRQSYEQYF. The CDR3 DNA follows: TGCGCCAGCAGCCCCCCCCGACAGTCCTACGAGCAGTACTTC.

The gene calls are TRBV10-2 and TRBJ2-1, with 10 bases that match TRBD2. The CDR3 totals 15 residues. V gave up 8 bases and J gave up 3 bases; unmatched junction bases: 7. Germline V gives CDR1 WSHSY, CDR2 SAAADI. In DNA form, the CDR3 reads TGCGCCAGCGCCCGAAGCGGGAGGGTCTACAATGAGCAGTTCTTC. This encodes CASARSGRVYNEQFF.

The chain couples TRBV12-5 to TRBJ2-2, with D maybe TRBD2 (6 bases). This CDR3 is built from 16 residues. V was trimmed by 6 bases and J by 1 base, leaving 15 bases between them. Germline V gives CDR1 LGHNT, CDR2 FRNRAP. The CDR3 sequence is CASGRVLARNTGELFF. CDR3 nucleotide sequence: TGTGCTAGTGGACGTGTTCTAGCGAGGAACACCGGGGAGCTGTTTTTT.

This rearrangement joins TRBV5-1 to TRBJ1-6; 7 bases line up with TRBD1. Germline assignment: CDR1 SGHRS and CDR2 YFSETQ. This CDR3 region has 15 residues. Unmatched junction bases numbered 7, after V lost 2 bases and J lost 8 bases. The CDR3 nucleotides are TGCGCCAGCAGCTTCAGTACAGGGGATTATTCACCCCTCCACTTT. Translated, it gives CASSFSTGDYSPLHF.

The chain recombines TRBV11-3 with TRBJ2-5, with TRBD1 as a possible D gene (7 bases). Trimming shortened V by 5 bases and J by 4 bases, and 14 bases separated the two germline ends. The CDR3 totals 14 residues. From germline, CDR1 is SGHNT and CDR2 YENEEA. Written as DNA, the CDR3 is TGTGCCAGCAGCCTGCAGGGGGGCGGAGAGACCCAGTACTTC. As protein: CASSLQGGGETQYF.

This chain joins TRBV7-3 and TRBJ1-1, with D tentatively TRBD1 (6 bases). With 5 bases removed from V and 6 bases from J, the gap between germline ends came to 10 bases. This CDR3 is built from 12 residues. The germline V gene has CDR1 SGHTA and CDR2 FQGTGA. CDR3: CASSPGTSEAFF. In nucleotides, the CDR3 is TGTGCCAGCAGCCCGGGGACATCTGAAGCTTTCTTT.

The chain combines TRBV6-5 with TRBJ2-3; D unclear. Germline V gives CDR1 MNHEY, CDR2 SVGAGI. V was pared by 7 bases and J by 0 bases, with 11 bases between. This CDR3 region has 14 residues. CDR3: CASKNSFSTDTQYF. CDR3 nucleotides: TGTGCCAGCAAGAACAGCTTTAGCACAGATACGCAGTATTTT.

V gene TRBV29-1 combines with J gene TRBJ2-2; D is perhaps TRBD2 (6 bases). Germline V lookup: CDR1 SQVTM, CDR2 ANQGSEA. The CDR3 covers 16 residues. Trimming removed 7 bases from V and 7 bases from J, with 25 bases in between. The CDR3: CSAGTSGTSWGGELFF. CDR3 DNA sequence: TGCAGCGCGGGAACCTCCGGGACTTCGTGGGGCGGGGAGCTGTTTTTT.